The source of this T cell receptor (beta chain) is a study of identifying expanded T cells in peripheral blood. No infections or other immune events were documented during collection. Repertoires were generated with immunoSEQ multiplex PCR, while TCRdb's copy carries only in-frame clones and drops some. The profile shows 90,000 to 100,000 clones, roughly 90% of them singletons. Trimming cost V 6 bases and J 8 bases, with 17 bases left between them. Looked up from germline, CDR1 is MNHEY and CDR2 is SVGAGI. This CDR3 has 14 residues. Points on this clone: Antigen: not known.

General observations from the study: Variance in clone template counts between approximately two-week samples significantly increased with total template count across all healthy donors.

Material for sequencing was blood. The receptor was derived from a person aged 18 to 75 in good health. This chain uses TRBV6-5 with TRBJ2-1; D is uncertain. CDR3 DNA: TGTGCCAGCAGGAGACTTCAAGGAGTCTATGAGCAGTTCTTC. Protein product: CASRRLQGVYEQFF.